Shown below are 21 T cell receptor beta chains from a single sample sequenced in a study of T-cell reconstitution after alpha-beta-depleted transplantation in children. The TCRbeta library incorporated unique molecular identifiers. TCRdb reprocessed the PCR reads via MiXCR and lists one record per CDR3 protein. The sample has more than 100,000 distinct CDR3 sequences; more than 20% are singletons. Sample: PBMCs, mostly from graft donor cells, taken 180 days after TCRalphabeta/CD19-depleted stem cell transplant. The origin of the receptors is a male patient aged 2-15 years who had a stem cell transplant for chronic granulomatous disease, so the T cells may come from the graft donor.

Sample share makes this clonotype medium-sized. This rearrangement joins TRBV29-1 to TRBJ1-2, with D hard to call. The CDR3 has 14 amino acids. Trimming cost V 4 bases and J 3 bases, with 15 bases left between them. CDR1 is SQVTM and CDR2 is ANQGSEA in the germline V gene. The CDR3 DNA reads TGCAGCGTTGTGTTTCCGGGCTTCGACTATGGCTACACCTTC. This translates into CSVVFPGFDYGYTF.

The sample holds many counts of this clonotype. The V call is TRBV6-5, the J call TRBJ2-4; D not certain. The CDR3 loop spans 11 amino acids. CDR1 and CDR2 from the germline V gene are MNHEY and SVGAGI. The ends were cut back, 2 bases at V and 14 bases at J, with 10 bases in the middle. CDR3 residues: CASSYGIREYF. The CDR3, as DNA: TGTGCCAGCAGTTACGGAATCCGGGAGTACTTC.

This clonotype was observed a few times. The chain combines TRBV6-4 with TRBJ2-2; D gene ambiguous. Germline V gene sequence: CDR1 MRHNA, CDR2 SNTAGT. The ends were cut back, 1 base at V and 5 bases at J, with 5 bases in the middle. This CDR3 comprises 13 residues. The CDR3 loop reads CASSDFSTGELFF. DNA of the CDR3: TGTGCCAGCAGTGACTTTTCGACCGGGGAGCTGTTTTTT.

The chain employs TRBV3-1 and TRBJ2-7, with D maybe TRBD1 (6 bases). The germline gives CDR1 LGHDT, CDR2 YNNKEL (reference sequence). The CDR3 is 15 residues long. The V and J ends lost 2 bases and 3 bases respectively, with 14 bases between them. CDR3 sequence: CASSQFGRQVYEQYF. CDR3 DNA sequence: TGTGCCAGCAGCCAATTTGGGAGACAGGTCTACGAGCAGTACTTC.

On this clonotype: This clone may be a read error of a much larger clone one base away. CDR3 DNA: TGCTGTGCTAAGAGGCAGTCCCGTAACTATGGCTACACCTTC. It is translated as CCAKRQSRNYGYTF. The V call is TRBV20-1, the J call TRBJ1-2; D is ambiguous. CDR3 length: 14 amino acids. Germline V CDR1 and CDR2: DFQATT, SNEGSKA (reference sequence).

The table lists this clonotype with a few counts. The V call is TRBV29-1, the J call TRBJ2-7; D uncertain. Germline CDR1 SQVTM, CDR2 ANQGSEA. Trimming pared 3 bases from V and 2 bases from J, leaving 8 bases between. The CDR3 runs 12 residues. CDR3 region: CSVEARTYEQYF. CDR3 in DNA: TGCAGCGTTGAGGCCAGAACCTACGAGCAGTACTTC.

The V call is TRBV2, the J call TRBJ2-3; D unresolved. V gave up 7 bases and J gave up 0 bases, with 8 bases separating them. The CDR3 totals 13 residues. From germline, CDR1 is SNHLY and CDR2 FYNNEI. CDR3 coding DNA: TGTGCCAGCAAGCCCGCCAGCACAGATACGCAGTATTTT. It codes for CASKPASTDTQYF.

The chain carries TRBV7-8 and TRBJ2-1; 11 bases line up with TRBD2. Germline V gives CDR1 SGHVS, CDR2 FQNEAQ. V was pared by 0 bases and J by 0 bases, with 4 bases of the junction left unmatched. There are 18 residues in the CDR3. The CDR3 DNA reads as TGTGCCAGCAGCTTAGCCGGGACTAGCGGTTACTCCTACAATGAGCAGTTCTTC. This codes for CASSLAGTSGYSYNEQFF.

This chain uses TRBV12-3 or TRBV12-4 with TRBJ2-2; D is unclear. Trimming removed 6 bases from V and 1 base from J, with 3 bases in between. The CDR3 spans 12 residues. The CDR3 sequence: CASRMNTGELFF. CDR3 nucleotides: TGTGCCAGCAGAATGAACACCGGGGAGCTGTTTTTT.

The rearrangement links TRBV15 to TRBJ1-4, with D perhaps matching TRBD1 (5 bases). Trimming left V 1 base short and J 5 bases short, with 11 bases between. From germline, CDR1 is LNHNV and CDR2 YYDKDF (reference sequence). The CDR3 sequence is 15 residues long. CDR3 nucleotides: TGTGCCACCAGCAGAGTTGGGACGTCAAATGAAAAACTGTTTTTT. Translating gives CATSRVGTSNEKLFF.

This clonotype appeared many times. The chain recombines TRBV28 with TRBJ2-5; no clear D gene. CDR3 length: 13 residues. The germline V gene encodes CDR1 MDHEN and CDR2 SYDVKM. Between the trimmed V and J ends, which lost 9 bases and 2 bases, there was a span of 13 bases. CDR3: CASQPWRQETQYF. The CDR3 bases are TGTGCCAGTCAACCTTGGAGACAAGAGACCCAGTACTTC.

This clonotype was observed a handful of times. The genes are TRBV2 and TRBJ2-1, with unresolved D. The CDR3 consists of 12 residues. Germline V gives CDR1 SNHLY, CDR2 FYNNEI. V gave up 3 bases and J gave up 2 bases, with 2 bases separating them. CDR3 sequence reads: CASSDPYNEQFF. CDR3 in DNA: TGTGCCAGCAGTGACCCCTACAATGAGCAGTTCTTC.

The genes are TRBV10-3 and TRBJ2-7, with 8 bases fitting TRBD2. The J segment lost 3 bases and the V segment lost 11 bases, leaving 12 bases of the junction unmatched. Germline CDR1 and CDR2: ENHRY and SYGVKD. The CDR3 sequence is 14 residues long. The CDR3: CAVTSGNARYEQYF. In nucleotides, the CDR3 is TGTGCCGTCACTAGCGGAAACGCACGCTACGAGCAGTACTTC.

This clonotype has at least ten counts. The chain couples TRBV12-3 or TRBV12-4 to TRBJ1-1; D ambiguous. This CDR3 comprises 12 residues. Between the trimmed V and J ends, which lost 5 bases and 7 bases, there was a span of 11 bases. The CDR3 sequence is CASSPIPVEAFF. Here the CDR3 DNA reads TGTGCCAGCAGTCCTATACCCGTTGAAGCTTTCTTT.

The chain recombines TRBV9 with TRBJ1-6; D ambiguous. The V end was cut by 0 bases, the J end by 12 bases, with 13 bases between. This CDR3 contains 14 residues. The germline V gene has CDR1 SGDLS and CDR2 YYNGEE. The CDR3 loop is CASSVGVAAEPLHF. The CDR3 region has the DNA TGTGCCAGCAGCGTAGGGGTGGCAGCTGAACCCCTCCACTTT.

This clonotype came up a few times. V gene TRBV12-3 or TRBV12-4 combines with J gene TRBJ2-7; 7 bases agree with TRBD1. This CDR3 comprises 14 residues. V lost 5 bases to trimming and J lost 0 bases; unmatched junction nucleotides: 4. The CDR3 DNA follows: TGTGCCAGCAGTAAAGGGACAGTCTCCTACGAGCAGTACTTC. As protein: CASSKGTVSYEQYF.

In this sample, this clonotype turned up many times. CDR3 loop: CASSSGQGGKLFF. Here the CDR3 DNA reads TGTGCCAGCAGTTCAGGACAGGGCGGAAAACTGTTTTTT. The gene calls are TRBV12-3 or TRBV12-4 and TRBJ1-4; 8 bases match TRBD1. This CDR3 contains 13 residues. After removal of 4 bases from V and 10 bases from J, the junction contained 5 bases not matched to a gene.

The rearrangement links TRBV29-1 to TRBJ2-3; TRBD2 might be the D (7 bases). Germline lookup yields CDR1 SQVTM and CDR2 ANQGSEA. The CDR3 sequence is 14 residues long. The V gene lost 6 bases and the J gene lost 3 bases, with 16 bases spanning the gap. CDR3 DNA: TGCAGCGTCCAGGGGAGGGGCTCAACAGATACGCAGTATTTT. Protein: CSVQGRGSTDTQYF.

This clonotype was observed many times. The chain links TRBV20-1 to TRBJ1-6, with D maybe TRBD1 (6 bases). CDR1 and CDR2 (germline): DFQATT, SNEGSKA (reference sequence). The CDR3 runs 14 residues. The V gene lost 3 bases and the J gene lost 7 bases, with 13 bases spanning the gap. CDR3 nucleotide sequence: TGCAGTGCTAGCCCCGGACAGATAAATTCACCCCTCCACTTT. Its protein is CSASPGQINSPLHF.

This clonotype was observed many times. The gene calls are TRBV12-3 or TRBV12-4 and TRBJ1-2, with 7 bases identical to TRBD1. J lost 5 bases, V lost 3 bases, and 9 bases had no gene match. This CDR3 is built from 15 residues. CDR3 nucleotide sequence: TGTGCCAGCAGTTTCCGAACAGGGGCGAGATATGGCTACACCTTC. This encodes CASSFRTGARYGYTF.

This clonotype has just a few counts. The CDR3 loop reads CSAKEGNLLNTEAFF. CDR3 sequence (DNA): TGCAGTGCAAAGGAGGGAAATCTTTTGAACACTGAAGCTTTCTTT. V gene TRBV20-1 combines with J gene TRBJ1-1; no clear D gene. Germline V gives CDR1 DFQATT, CDR2 SNEGSKA (reference sequence). Trimming took off 6 bases at V and 0 bases at J, with 17 bases between the two ends. CDR3 length: 15 residues.